These 5 T cell receptor beta chains were all obtained from the same sample, sequenced in a study of blood T cell repertoires in COVID-19. TCRdb's copy holds only in-frame clones and misses some; the assay was immunoSEQ multiplex PCR. The sample lists a few hundred thousand clones, 85% occurring once. Sample: peripheral blood. These receptor sequences come from a woman between 18 and 30 years old with acute or convalescent COVID-19.

The rearrangement joins TRBV7-3 to TRBJ2-3; D may be TRBD2 (7 bases). Trimming left V 2 bases short and J 0 bases short, with 12 bases between. This CDR3 region has 16 residues. Per germline, CDR1 SGHTA and CDR2 FQGTGA. The CDR3, as DNA: TGTGCCAGCAGCTTAGGACTAGACAGGAGCACAGATACGCAGTATTTT. It is translated as CASSLGLDRSTDTQYF.

J is TRBJ2-1 and V is TRBV19; maybe TRBD1 (5 bases). Trimming pared 8 bases from V and 8 bases from J, leaving 13 bases between. This CDR3 contains 12 residues. Germline CDR1 reads LNHDA; CDR2 reads SQIVND (reference sequence). CDR3 sequence reads: CASATGLYEQFF. The CDR3 DNA is TGTGCCAGTGCAACAGGTTTGTATGAGCAGTTCTTC.

V and J are TRBV3-1 (or the pseudogene TRBV3-2) and TRBJ2-1; TRBD2 agrees at 10 bases. J was trimmed by 10 bases and V by 3 bases; bases with no gene match: 12. CDR1 and CDR2 from the germline V gene are LGHDT and YNNKEL (reference sequence). The length of the CDR3 is 16 residues. CDR3 nucleotide sequence: TGTGCCAGCAGCCAGTCAGCGGGAGGGCCGATCAGGGAGCAGTTCTTC. It translates to CASSQSAGGPIREQFF.

On this clone itself: This may come from a read error, since a much larger clone is one base off. The chain links TRBV9 to TRBJ1-1, with TRBD1 identical over 8 bases. Germline CDR1 and CDR2: SGDLS and YYNGEE. Trimming removed 3 bases from V and 1 base from J; junction bases left unmatched: 2. The CDR3 length is 14 residues. CDR3 protein: CASSAGQGNTEAFF. CDR3 nucleotides: TGTGCCAGCAGCGCCGGACAGGGGAACACTGAAGCTTTCTTT.

This chain links TRBV4-1 with TRBJ1-1; D might be TRBD1 (5 bases). The CDR3 contains 13 residues. Between the trimmed V and J ends, which lost 6 bases and 0 bases, there was a span of 8 bases. CDR1 and CDR2 from the germline V gene are MGHRA and YSYEKL. The CDR3: CASRQQVNTEAFF. The CDR3 DNA is TGCGCCAGCAGACAACAGGTGAACACTGAAGCTTTCTTT.